These 30 T cell receptor beta chains were sequenced from one sample in a study of cytomegalovirus exposure and HLA in healthy donors. The PCR was carried out with 60 Vbeta primers and 13 Jbeta primers. Assay: immunoSEQ multiplex PCR; the TCRdb copy retains only in-frame clones and omits some. The sample has about 160,000 clones; approximately 80% are singletons. Sequencing was done on a sample of PBMCs. Every receptor here comes from a woman in her fifties or sixties in good health and CMV-seronegative.

The rearrangement uses TRBV7-8 and TRBJ2-1, with TRBD2 matching over 13 bases. The CDR3 runs to 19 residues. The ends lost 3 bases at V and 11 bases at J; junction bases unmatched: 19. CDR1 is SGHVS, CDR2 FQNEAQ, per germline. CDR3: CASSLWILAGGQGPSQQFF. For the CDR3, the DNA is TGTGCCAGCAGCTTGTGGATACTAGCGGGGGGGCAGGGCCCCAGCCAGCAGTTCTTC.

The chain is built from TRBV6-5 and TRBJ2-3, with D hard to call. Trimming stripped 3 bases from V and 4 bases from J, with 8 bases between. This CDR3 has 13 residues. Germline CDR1 is MNHEY and CDR2 is SVGAGI. The DNA of the CDR3 is TGTGCCAGCAGTTATAGCCTAGCAGATACGCAGTATTTT. It encodes CASSYSLADTQYF.

This chain uses TRBV5-6 with TRBJ1-1; possibly TRBD1 for D (6 bases). This CDR3 comprises 13 residues. Trimming took off 0 bases at V and 6 bases at J, with 9 bases between the two ends. CDR1 and CDR2 (germline): SGHDT, YYEEEE. CDR3 coding DNA: TGTGCCAGCAGCTTGGGCAGGGGACCTGAAGCTTTCTTT. This translates into CASSLGRGPEAFF. The full variable domain, in which reference TRBV5-6 and TRBJ1-1 provide the parts outside the CDR3, is DAGVTQSPTHLIKTRGQQVTLRCSPKSGHDTVSWYQQALGQGPQFIFQYYEEEERQRGNFPDRFSGHQFPNYSSELNVNALLLGDSALYLCASSLGRGPEAFFGQGTRLTVV.

The V call is TRBV4-1, the J call TRBJ2-7; TRBD2 aligns across 10 bases. Germline V lookup: CDR1 MGHRA, CDR2 YSYEKL. The V and J ends lost 3 bases and 1 base, in that order; junction bases with no gene match: 3. The CDR3 runs to 15 residues. In DNA, the CDR3 is TGCGCCAGCAGCCAGAGGACTAGCGGTTCCTACGAGCAGTACTTC. Translating gives CASSQRTSGSYEQYF.

The V and J genes are TRBV19 and TRBJ1-5; 8 bases map to TRBD1. Germline CDR1 LNHDA, CDR2 SQIVND (reference sequence). V dropped 10 bases and J dropped 3; count of bases not matched to a gene: 5. CDR3 length: 13 residues. CDR3 nucleotides: TGTGCCACGCGGACAGGGACCAATCAGCCCCAGCATTTT. This sequence encodes CATRTGTNQPQHF.

V and J are TRBV30 and TRBJ2-7; no clear D gene. The CDR3 is 12 residues long. Germline CDR1 and CDR2: GTSNPN and SVGIG (reference sequence). Trimming shortened V by 0 bases and J by 3 bases, and 6 bases separated the two germline ends. This CDR3 is CAWSVSHYEQYF. For the CDR3, the DNA is TGTGCCTGGAGTGTTTCCCACTACGAGCAGTACTTC.

The CDR3 loop is CAISPTGSTEAFF. The CDR3 coding sequence is TGTGCCATCAGTCCAACAGGGAGCACTGAAGCTTTCTTT. The chain uses TRBV10-3 and TRBJ1-1; D possibly corresponds to TRBD1 (6 bases). The V end lost 5 bases, the J end lost 4 bases, and 11 bases lay between the germline ends. Germline lookup yields CDR1 ENHRY and CDR2 SYGVKD. The CDR3 runs 13 residues.

The CDR3 nucleotides read TGTGCCATCAGTGAGGAGGGGGGCAATCAGCCCCAGCATTTT. Protein: CAISEEGGNQPQHF. The chain combines TRBV10-3 with TRBJ1-5; D is possibly TRBD1 (6 bases). The CDR3 length is 14 residues. V was pared by 2 bases and J by 2 bases, with 7 bases between. The germline V gene has CDR1 ENHRY and CDR2 SYGVKD.

The chain employs TRBV7-2 and TRBJ1-6; D perhaps matches TRBD1 (5 bases). CDR1 is SGHTA, CDR2 FQGNSA, per germline. CDR3 length equals 15 residues. V dropped 0 bases and J dropped 8 bases, with 11 bases sitting between them. CDR3: CASSLARDLHSPLHF. The CDR3 DNA is TGTGCCAGCAGCTTAGCGCGGGACCTACATTCACCCCTCCACTTT.

The chain joins TRBV7-2 to TRBJ2-3; 8 positions match TRBD2. The CDR3 sequence is 17 residues long. Germline lookup yields CDR1 SGHTA and CDR2 FQGNSA. V lost 0 bases and J lost 4; bases outside the gene matches: 9. The CDR3 DNA is TGTGCCAGCAGCTTAGCCGGGCGGGAGGTGTTCGCAGATACGCAGTATTTT. Protein product: CASSLAGREVFADTQYF.

The V and J genes are TRBV7-2 and TRBJ1-3, with D maybe TRBD1 (5 bases). The ends were cut back, 5 bases at V and 0 bases at J, with 14 bases in the middle. The germline CDR1 and CDR2 sequences are SGHTA and FQGNSA. The CDR3 has 16 amino acids. The CDR3 sequence: CASSDYRQLSGNTIYF. DNA for the CDR3: TGTGCCAGCAGCGATTACCGACAGCTCTCTGGAAACACCATATATTTT.

V gene TRBV6-9 combines with J gene TRBJ2-5, with TRBD2 matching 8 bases. Germline CDR1 is MNHGY and CDR2 is SVAAGI. The CDR3 extends over 18 amino acids. V was clipped by 5 bases and J by 5 bases; unmatched bases: 19. The CDR3 nucleotides are TGTGCCAGCAGTCCCTGGCTAGGAGCGGGGGAGCGAGGGGAGACCCAGTACTTC. Translation: CASSPWLGAGERGETQYF.

The chain carries TRBV19 and TRBJ2-7; 8 positions match TRBD1. The CDR3 spans 13 residues. Per the germline V gene, CDR1 is LNHDA and CDR2 is SQIVND (reference sequence). Trimming took 10 bases from V and 3 from J; bases not matched to a gene: 8. CDR3 sequence: CATRPGGVYEQYF. The DNA for the CDR3 is TGTGCCACACGTCCAGGGGGCGTCTACGAGCAGTACTTC. The whole variable domain, filled in from reference TRBV19 and TRBJ2-7, reads DGGITQSPKYLFRKEGQNVTLSCEQNLNHDAMYWYRQDPGQGLRLIYYSQIVNDFQKGDIAEGYSVSREKKESFPLTVTSAQKNPTAFYLCATRPGGVYEQYFGPGTRLTVT.

This chain joins TRBV6-6 and TRBJ1-1; TRBD1 matches 8 bases. Germline V gene data show CDR1 as MNHNY and CDR2 as SVGAGI (reference sequence). Germline trimming cut 8 bases from V and 1 base from J; bases unmatched to any gene: 9. This CDR3 region has 15 residues. The chain's CDR3 is CASEDRQGKNTEAFF. The CDR3 nucleotides read TGTGCCAGCGAAGACCGACAGGGGAAGAACACTGAAGCTTTCTTT.

The genes are TRBV6-5 and TRBJ1-2; TRBD1 agrees at 7 bases. CDR1 MNHEY and CDR2 SVGAGI come from the germline V gene. With V trimmed by 4 bases and J by 5 bases, 4 bases remained unmatched. The CDR3 loop spans 13 amino acids. CDR3 protein: CASSWTGWYGYTF. The CDR3 DNA reads TGTGCCAGCAGTTGGACAGGTTGGTATGGCTACACCTTC.

The chain recombines TRBV5-6 with TRBJ2-3; 7 nucleotides agree with TRBD2. The germline CDR1 and CDR2 sequences are SGHDT and YYEEEE. With V trimmed by 4 bases and J by 5 bases, 7 bases remained unmatched. The CDR3 consists of 14 residues. The DNA of the CDR3 is TGTGCCAGCAGCCCTGGACTAGGGGTAGATACGCAGTATTTT. Translating it yields CASSPGLGVDTQYF.

The chain is built from TRBV11-2 and TRBJ2-4, with TRBD1 as a possible D gene (6 bases). This CDR3 region has 12 residues. In germline, CDR1 is SGHAT, CDR2 FQNNGV. Trimming removed 5 bases from V and 11 bases from J, with 13 bases in between. The DNA for the CDR3 is TGTGCCAGCAGCCCAATGGGGGCTGTTCAGTACTTC. This gives the protein CASSPMGAVQYF.

CDR3 sequence (DNA): TGCGCCAGCAGCACTCCCTGGGGTCCCAGGGGGGGCTACACCTTC. Translating it yields CASSTPWGPRGGYTF. The V call is TRBV4-1, the J call TRBJ1-2; TRBD1 agrees at 7 bases. V trimming: 5 bases; J trimming: 8 bases; junction bases outside the gene matches: 14. CDR3 size: 15 residues. Germline CDR1 and CDR2: MGHRA and YSYEKL.

The chain uses TRBV10-2 and TRBJ2-1, with 10 bases lining up with TRBD1. In germline, CDR1 is WSHSY, CDR2 SAAADI. The CDR3 covers 16 residues. V trimming: 6 bases; J trimming: 4 bases; junction bases outside the gene matches: 9. In DNA form, the CDR3 reads TGCGCCAGCAGGGACATAGGGACAGGGGTTTACAATGAGCAGTTCTTC. Its protein product is CASRDIGTGVYNEQFF.

The rearrangement joins TRBV11-2 to TRBJ2-3; 13 bases are a match to TRBD2. This CDR3 region has 15 residues. Germline CDR1 SGHAT, CDR2 FQNNGV. J gave up 4 bases and V 6 bases, and 4 bases lay outside the gene matches. The DNA of the CDR3 is TGTGCCAGCAGTCGGACTAGCGGGAGCCCAGATACGCAGTATTTT. Amino acid sequence: CASSRTSGSPDTQYF.

The V call is TRBV9, the J call TRBJ1-1; no definite D call. Germline values: CDR1 SGDLS, CDR2 YYNGEE. The CDR3 covers 14 residues. Deletions cut 4 bases from V and 0 bases from J, with 10 bases between. CDR3 protein: CASSPRAVNTEAFF. DNA of the CDR3: TGTGCCAGCAGCCCCCGTGCAGTGAACACTGAAGCTTTCTTT.

The chain employs TRBV6-4 and TRBJ1-2; D is perhaps TRBD1 (6 bases). CDR3 length equals 16 residues. With 0 bases removed from V and 4 bases from J, the gap between germline ends came to 15 bases. The germline CDR1 and CDR2 sequences are MRHNA and SNTAGT. CDR3 protein: CASSDSPDRFLYGYTF. The CDR3 nucleotides are TGTGCCAGCAGTGACTCACCTGACAGGTTTCTCTATGGCTACACCTTC.

The chain has TRBV5-8 and TRBJ2-1; tentative D call: TRBD2 (6 bases). V lost 6 bases and J 8 bases, leaving 18 bases between the germline ends. The length of the CDR3 is 14 residues. CDR1 is SGHTS and CDR2 is YDEGEE in the germline V gene. The CDR3 sequence: CASNRLGGSDEQFF. The CDR3 DNA follows: TGTGCCAGCAACCGCCTCGGGGGAAGCGATGAGCAGTTCTTC.

The chain carries TRBV28 and TRBJ1-3; D is possibly TRBD1 (5 bases). Trimming took 6 bases from V and 4 from J, leaving 13 bases between them. CDR1 MDHEN and CDR2 SYDVKM come from the germline V gene. The CDR3 length is 14 residues. CDR3 in amino acids: CASSSGGWGNTIYF. The CDR3 DNA reads as TGTGCCAGCAGCTCCGGGGGGTGGGGAAACACCATATATTTT.

The chain uses TRBV7-6 and TRBJ2-1; maybe TRBD2 (6 bases). Per the germline V gene, CDR1 is SGHVS and CDR2 is FNYEAQ. The CDR3 totals 13 residues. V was shortened by 11 bases and J by 5 bases, with 16 bases between the two germline ends. Here the CDR3 reads CACSMGGDNEQFF. The CDR3 DNA follows: TGTGCCTGCTCAATGGGCGGGGACAATGAGCAGTTCTTC.

This clone was counted a single time. The rearrangement links TRBV19 to TRBJ1-1; 8 nucleotides line up with TRBD1. CDR1 is LNHDA, CDR2 SQIVND, per germline (reference sequence). CDR3 length: 14 residues. Trimming took 4 bases from V and 4 from J; bases not matched to a gene: 5. CDR3 nucleotide sequence: TGTGCCAGTAGTACGACAGGGGAAGGCACTGAAGCTTTCTTT. It encodes CASSTTGEGTEAFF.

V and J are TRBV15 and TRBJ1-1; TRBD1 matches at 10 bases. Germline V lookup: CDR1 LNHNV, CDR2 YYDKDF (reference sequence). The CDR3 totals 17 residues. Losses at the gene ends were 5 bases for V and 5 bases for J; bases not matched to a gene: 14. The CDR3 sequence: CATSYERVGQGGTEAFF. For the CDR3, the DNA is TGTGCCACCAGCTACGAAAGGGTTGGACAGGGGGGTACTGAAGCTTTCTTT.

The chain couples TRBV12-5 to TRBJ2-3, with D perhaps TRBD2 (6 bases). Trimming removed 6 bases at V and 2 bases at J, with 21 bases between. This CDR3 has 17 amino acids. Germline V gene lookup returns CDR1 LGHNT and CDR2 FRNRAP. The CDR3 nucleotides read TGTGCTAGTGGCAGCGAACAACTAGCTAAGGACACAGATACGCAGTATTTT. Translating it yields CASGSEQLAKDTDTQYF.

The rearrangement links TRBV7-2 to TRBJ2-7, with D perhaps TRBD1 (5 bases). Germline V CDR1 and CDR2: SGHTA, FQGNSA. Trimming removed 4 bases from V and 2 bases from J, with 9 bases in between. CDR3 length: 13 residues. The CDR3 sequence is CASSSRVAYEQYF. DNA for the CDR3: TGTGCCAGCAGCTCCAGGGTAGCCTACGAGCAGTACTTC.

The chain couples TRBV28 to TRBJ2-4, with D possibly being TRBD2 (5 bases). Germline CDR1 and CDR2: MDHEN and SYDVKM. With 7 bases removed from V and 8 bases from J, the gap between germline ends came to 18 bases. This CDR3 contains 14 residues. CDR3 amino acids: CASNQMGVKDIQYF. The DNA of the CDR3 is TGTGCCAGCAACCAAATGGGAGTGAAGGACATTCAGTACTTC. Together with reference TRBV28 and TRBJ2-4, the CDR3 gives the full variable domain: DVKVTQSSRYLVKRTGEKVFLECVQDMDHENMFWYRQDPGLGLRLIYFSYDVKMKEKGDIPEGYSVSREKKERFSLILESASTNQTSMYLCASNQMGVKDIQYFGAGTRLSVL.